This T cell receptor beta chain emerged from a study of T-cell memory formation after mild COVID-19. At the level of the study: TCR clusters were mostly confined to one donor each.

In regard to this clonotype: Its antigen is not known.

Germline CDR1 SQVTM, CDR2 ANQGSEA. Trimming took 8 bases from V and 5 from J; bases not matched to a gene: 12. There are 15 residues in the CDR3. MiXCR, run by TCRdb on the 5' RACE reads, gives a single entry per CDR3 protein. The data contain 250,000 to 300,000 distinct CDR3 sequences, approximately 15% of them singletons. Study-level points and caveats: CD4/CD8 balance characterized clones contracting day 15 to 85, and CD4+ skew characterized later expanders. For contracting clones, CD4+ ones sat mainly in CM and EM, CD8+ in EMRA.

This chain joins TRBV29-1 and TRBJ2-3; 11 nucleotides match TRBD2. What was sequenced was PBMCs or a T cell subset sorted from them (not recorded which). The source is a man younger than 35 who had mild COVID-19 (a few samples of this study predate the infection). Cell type and time point are not known. CDR3 DNA sequence: TGCAGCTTAATACCTAGCGGGGGGCTGGAAGATACGCAGTATTTT. Protein sequence: CSLIPSGGLEDTQYF.